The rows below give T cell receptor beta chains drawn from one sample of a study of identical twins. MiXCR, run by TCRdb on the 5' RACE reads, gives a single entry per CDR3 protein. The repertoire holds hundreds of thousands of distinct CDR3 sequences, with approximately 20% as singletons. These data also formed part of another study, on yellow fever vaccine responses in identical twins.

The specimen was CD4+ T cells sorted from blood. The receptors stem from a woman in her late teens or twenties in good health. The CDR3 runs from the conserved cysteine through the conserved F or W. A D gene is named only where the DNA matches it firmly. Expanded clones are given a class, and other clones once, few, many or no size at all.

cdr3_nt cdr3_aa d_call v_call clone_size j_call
TGCAGTGCTAGTTTACAGGGAAGTGCTAACTATGGCTACACCTTC CSASLQGSANYGYTF - TRBV20-1 - TRBJ1-2
TGTGCCAGCAGCCGTGTCCCCGTTTACGAGCAGTACTTC CASSRVPVYEQYF - TRBV7-2 few TRBJ2-7
TGCGCCAGCAGCTCAACTAGCGGGGGAGTCTACAATGAGCAGTTCTTC CASSSTSGGVYNEQFF TRBD2 TRBV5-1 few TRBJ2-1
TGTGCCAGTAGCCCCGCAGGGGGCGCGATTGGCTACACCTTC CASSPAGGAIGYTF TRBD1 TRBV19 once TRBJ1-2
TGCAGCGCCGTAACAGGGGGCGTTGGTCAGCCCCAGCATTTT CSAVTGGVGQPQHF TRBD1 TRBV29-1 - TRBJ1-5
TGTGCCAGCACCACCACGGGACTAGGGGCGTCCAATGAGCAGTTCTTC CASTTTGLGASNEQFF TRBD2 TRBV6-1 - TRBJ2-1
TGTGCCAGCAGCCCCCACACCGGGGAGCTGTTTTTT CASSPHTGELFF - TRBV7-3 many TRBJ2-2
TGTGCCAGCAGTTGGCTAGCGGGCTCGTTACTAGCCAAAAACATTCAGTACTTC CASSWLAGSLLAKNIQYF TRBD2 TRBV12-3/TRBV12-4 many TRBJ2-4
TGTGCCAGCAGCCAATCTATTGGGGCCTCTGGAAACACCATATATTTT CASSQSIGASGNTIYF - TRBV14 - TRBJ1-3
TGTGCCAGCAACCGTGGCTCCTATAATTCACCCCTCCACTTT CASNRGSYNSPLHF - TRBV12-3/TRBV12-4 few TRBJ1-6
TGTGCCAGCAGCCCGCCCCGCCAAGAGACCCAGTACTTC CASSPPRQETQYF - TRBV11-3 - TRBJ2-5
TGTGCCAGCAGCCAGGCGACTAGCGGGGGGGCTGGGAACAATGAGCAGTTCTTC CASSQATSGGAGNNEQFF TRBD2 TRBV4-2 - TRBJ2-1
TGTGCCATCAGTGAGTCTCAGAAATACGAGCAGTACTTC CAISESQKYEQYF - TRBV10-3 few TRBJ2-7
TGTGCCAGCAGCCTTTCCGACCGGGGCCGGCAGGAGACCCAGTACTTC CASSLSDRGRQETQYF - TRBV3-1 few TRBJ2-5
TGCGCCAGCCAGGGACAGCAAGAGACCCAGTACTTC CASQGQQETQYF TRBD1 TRBV5-1 few TRBJ2-5
TGTGCCATCAGTGCCCTAGCGGGAGGAGGCAATGAGCAGTTCTTC CAISALAGGGNEQFF TRBD2 TRBV10-3 - TRBJ2-1
TGTGCCAGCAGCTTACCGGGTAGCGGGAGCAGTGAGCAGTTCTTC CASSLPGSGSSEQFF TRBD2 TRBV7-3 - TRBJ2-1
TGTGCCAGCTCACTACAGGGACAGGGGGCCGACGAGCAGTACTTC CASSLQGQGADEQYF TRBD1 TRBV18 - TRBJ2-7
TGTGCCACCAGTGATCTTTTAAATGAGCAGTTCTTC CATSDLLNEQFF - TRBV24-1 - TRBJ2-1
TGTGCCAGCGGGGCGGGCCGAATATTGGACACTGAAGCTTTCTTT CASGAGRILDTEAFF - TRBV6-1 few TRBJ1-1
TGTGCCAGCAGTTTCGGGGGACAGCTAAATTCACCCCTCCACTTT CASSFGGQLNSPLHF TRBD1 TRBV27 few TRBJ1-6
TGTGCCAGCACCACGCCCAGGGACTTATGGACTAACTATGGCTACACCTTC CASTTPRDLWTNYGYTF - TRBV5-6 - TRBJ1-2
TGTGCCAGCAGCCGGGACAGAGACAGAAGTGAAGCTTTCTTT CASSRDRDRSEAFF TRBD1 TRBV3-1 few TRBJ1-1
TGTGCCAGCAGTTTTCGGGGGAGTGATGGCTACACCTTC CASSFRGSDGYTF - TRBV27 - TRBJ1-2
TGTGCCATCAGTGAGTCGGGGTTCACAGATACGCAGTATTTT CAISESGFTDTQYF - TRBV10-3 few TRBJ2-3
TGCAGTGCTAGTTGGGACTATGGGCAGTATTTT CSASWDYGQYF TRBD2 TRBV20-1 - TRBJ2-3
TGTGCCAGTAGTTATAGGACAGTGAACACTGAAGCTTTCTTT CASSYRTVNTEAFF - TRBV19 - TRBJ1-1
TGTGCCAGCAGTTTATCGAGGCCTCAGGGGTTGGGTCAGCCCCAGCATTTT CASSLSRPQGLGQPQHF - TRBV27 - TRBJ1-5
TGTGCCAGCAGCGAGACAGGTTTGGAAGAGACCCAGTACTTC CASSETGLEETQYF - TRBV7-9 - TRBJ2-5
TGCGCCAGCAGCCAAGACGTGGGGAGGGCATCCAATGAGCAGTTCTTC CASSQDVGRASNEQFF TRBD2 TRBV4-1 few TRBJ2-1
TGTGCCAGCGGAAGACAGGGAGGCTCCACCGGGGAGCTGTTTTTT CASGRQGGSTGELFF - TRBV12-3/TRBV12-4 few TRBJ2-2
TGTGCCAGCAGCCAAGGGGAGACTAGCGGGAACCTAGCGCAGTATTTT CASSQGETSGNLAQYF TRBD2 TRBV4-2 few TRBJ2-3
TGTGCCACCAGTGACCTTGTCAATAGCGGGAGCAATGAGCAGTTCTTC CATSDLVNSGSNEQFF TRBD2 TRBV24-1 few TRBJ2-1
TGTGCCATTTGGGCGGGAGAAGGCTACGAGCAGTACTTC CAIWAGEGYEQYF TRBD2 TRBV10-3 many TRBJ2-7
TGTGCCAGCAGCGCCCCGGATAGGGAGACCCAGTACTTC CASSAPDRETQYF - TRBV28 few TRBJ2-5
TGCGCCAGCAGCAGGCTCCAGAACCAAGAGACCCAGTACTTC CASSRLQNQETQYF - TRBV5-1 few TRBJ2-5
TGTGCCAGCAGCCAAGATGTAGACAGGGTATACAATGAGCAGTTCTTC CASSQDVDRVYNEQFF TRBD1 TRBV3-1 - TRBJ2-1
TGTGCCAGCAGCCCAGGACCCTCTAACACTGAAGCTTTCTTT CASSPGPSNTEAFF - TRBV7-3 many TRBJ1-1
TGTGCCAGCAGGACCGGGACACTGCAGTACTTC CASRTGTLQYF - TRBV6-6 - TRBJ2-7
TGCAGCGTTCTGGACAGGGGTTCCCCGGGCAATCAGCCCCAGCATTTT CSVLDRGSPGNQPQHF TRBD1 TRBV29-1 - TRBJ1-5
TGCAGTGCTAGAGATTTAGGGGTTCCTAATGAGCAGTTCTTC CSARDLGVPNEQFF - TRBV20-1 few TRBJ2-1
TGTGCCAGCAGCTTAGGATCAGGGTCTAACACTGAAGCTTTCTTT CASSLGSGSNTEAFF - TRBV7-6 few TRBJ1-1
TGCGCCAGCAGCCTTGTAACCGACACAGATACGCAGTATTTT CASSLVTDTDTQYF - TRBV5-1 few TRBJ2-3
TGTGCCAGCAAAAGGGGCGTTAATGAAAAACTGTTTTTT CASKRGVNEKLFF - TRBV7-9 - TRBJ1-4
TGCGCCAGCAGCCAAGTAACAGCGGGACAAGAGACCCAGTACTTC CASSQVTAGQETQYF TRBD2 TRBV4-1 - TRBJ2-5